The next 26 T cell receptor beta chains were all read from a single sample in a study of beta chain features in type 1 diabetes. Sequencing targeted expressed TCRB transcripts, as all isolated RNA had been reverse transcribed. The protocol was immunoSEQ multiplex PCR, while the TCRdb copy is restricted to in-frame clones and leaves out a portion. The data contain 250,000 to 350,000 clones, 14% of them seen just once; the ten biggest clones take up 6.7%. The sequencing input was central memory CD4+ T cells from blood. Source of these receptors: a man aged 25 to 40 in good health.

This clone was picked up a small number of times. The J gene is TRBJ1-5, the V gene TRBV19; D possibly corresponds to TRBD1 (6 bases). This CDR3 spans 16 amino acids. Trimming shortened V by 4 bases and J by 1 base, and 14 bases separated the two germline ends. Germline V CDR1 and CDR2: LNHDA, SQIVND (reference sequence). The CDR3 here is CASSTQGSASNQPQHF. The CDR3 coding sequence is TGTGCCAGTAGTACGCAGGGGTCGGCGAGCAATCAGCCCCAGCATTTT.

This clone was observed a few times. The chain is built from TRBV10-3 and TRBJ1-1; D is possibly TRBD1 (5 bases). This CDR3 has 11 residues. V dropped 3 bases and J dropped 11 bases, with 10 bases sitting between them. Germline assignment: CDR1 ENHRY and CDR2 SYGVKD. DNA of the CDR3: TGTGCCATCAGTGAAGGAAGGGACGCTTTCTTT. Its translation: CAISEGRDAFF.

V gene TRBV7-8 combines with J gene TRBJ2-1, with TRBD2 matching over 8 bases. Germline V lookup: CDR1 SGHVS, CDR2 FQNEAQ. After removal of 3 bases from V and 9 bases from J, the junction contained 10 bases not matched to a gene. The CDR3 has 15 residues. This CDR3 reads CASSFPGLVEGEQFF. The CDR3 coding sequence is TGTGCCAGCAGCTTTCCGGGACTAGTCGAGGGTGAGCAGTTCTTC.

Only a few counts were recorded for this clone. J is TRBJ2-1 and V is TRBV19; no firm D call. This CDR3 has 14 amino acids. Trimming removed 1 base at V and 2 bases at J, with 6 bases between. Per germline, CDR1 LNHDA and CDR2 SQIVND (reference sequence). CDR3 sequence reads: CASSIGPTYNEQFF. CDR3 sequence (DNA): TGTGCCAGTAGTATAGGGCCAACCTACAATGAGCAGTTCTTC.

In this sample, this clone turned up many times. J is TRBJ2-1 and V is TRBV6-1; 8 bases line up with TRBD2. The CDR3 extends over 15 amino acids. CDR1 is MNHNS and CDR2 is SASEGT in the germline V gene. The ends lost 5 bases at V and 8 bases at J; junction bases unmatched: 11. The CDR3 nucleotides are TGTGCCAGCAGTTTCGAGCGGGGGTTATCAGATGAGCAGTTCTTC. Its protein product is CASSFERGLSDEQFF.

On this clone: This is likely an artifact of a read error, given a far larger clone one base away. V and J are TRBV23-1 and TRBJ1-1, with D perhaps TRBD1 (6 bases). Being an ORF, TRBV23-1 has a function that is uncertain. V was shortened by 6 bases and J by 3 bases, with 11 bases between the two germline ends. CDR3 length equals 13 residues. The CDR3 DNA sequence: TGCGCCAGCAGCCCAGGACAGTACACTGAAGCTTTCTTT. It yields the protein CASSPGQYTEAFF.

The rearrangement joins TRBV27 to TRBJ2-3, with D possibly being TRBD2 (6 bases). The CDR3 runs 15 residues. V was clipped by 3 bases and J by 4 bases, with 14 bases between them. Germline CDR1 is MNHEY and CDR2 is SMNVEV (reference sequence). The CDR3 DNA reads TGTGCCAGCAGTTTCGCGCGGTGGGGGGCAGATACGCAGTATTTT. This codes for CASSFARWGADTQYF.

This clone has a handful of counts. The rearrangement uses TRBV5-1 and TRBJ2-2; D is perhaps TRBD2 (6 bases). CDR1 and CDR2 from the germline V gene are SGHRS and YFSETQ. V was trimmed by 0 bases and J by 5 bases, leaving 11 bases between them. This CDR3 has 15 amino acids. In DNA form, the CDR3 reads TGCGCCAGCAGCTTGGGGGACTTCGGGACCGGGGAGCTGTTTTTT. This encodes CASSLGDFGTGELFF.

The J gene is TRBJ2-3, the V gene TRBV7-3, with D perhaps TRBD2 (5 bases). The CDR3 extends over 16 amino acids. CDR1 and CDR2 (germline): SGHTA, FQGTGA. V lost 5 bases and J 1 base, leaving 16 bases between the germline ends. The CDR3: CASSPTSRGGTDTQYF. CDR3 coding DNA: TGTGCCAGCAGCCCAACCAGCCGGGGAGGCACAGATACGCAGTATTTT.

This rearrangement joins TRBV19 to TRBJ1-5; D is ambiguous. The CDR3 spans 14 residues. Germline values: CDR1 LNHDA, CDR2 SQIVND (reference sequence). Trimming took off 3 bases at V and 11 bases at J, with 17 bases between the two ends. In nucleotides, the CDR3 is TGTGCCAGTAGTATCCCCCATCAGGTTGAGGCCCAGCATTTT. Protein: CASSIPHQVEAQHF.

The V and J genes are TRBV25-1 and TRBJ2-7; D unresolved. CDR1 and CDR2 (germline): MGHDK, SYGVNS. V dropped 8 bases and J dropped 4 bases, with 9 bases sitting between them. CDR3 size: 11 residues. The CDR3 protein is CASSNGYEQYF. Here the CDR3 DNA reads TGTGCCAGCTCGAATGGATACGAGCAGTACTTC.

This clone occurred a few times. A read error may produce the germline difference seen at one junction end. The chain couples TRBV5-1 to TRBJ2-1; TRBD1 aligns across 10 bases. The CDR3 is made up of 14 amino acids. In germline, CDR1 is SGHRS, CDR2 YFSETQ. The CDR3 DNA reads TGTGCCACCGACTCCGGGACAGGGGCCCATGAGCAGTTCTTC. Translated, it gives CATDSGTGAHEQFF.

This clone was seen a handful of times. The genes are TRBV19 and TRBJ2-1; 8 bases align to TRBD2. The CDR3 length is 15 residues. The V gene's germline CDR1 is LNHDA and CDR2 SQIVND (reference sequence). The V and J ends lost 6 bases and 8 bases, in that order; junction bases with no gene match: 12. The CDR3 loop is CASSPTGTSIDEQFF. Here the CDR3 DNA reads TGTGCCAGTAGCCCCACCGGGACTAGTATCGATGAGCAGTTCTTC.

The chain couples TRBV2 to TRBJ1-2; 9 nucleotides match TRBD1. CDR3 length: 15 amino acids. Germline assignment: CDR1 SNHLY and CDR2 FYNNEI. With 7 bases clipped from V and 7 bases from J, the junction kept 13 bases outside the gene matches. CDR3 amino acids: CASNLGTGRGFGYTF. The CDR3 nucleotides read TGTGCCAGCAATTTGGGGACAGGGAGGGGATTTGGCTACACCTTC.

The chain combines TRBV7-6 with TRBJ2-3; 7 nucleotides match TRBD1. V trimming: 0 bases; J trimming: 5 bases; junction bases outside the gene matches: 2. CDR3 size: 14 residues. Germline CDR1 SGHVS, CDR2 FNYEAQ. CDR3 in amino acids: CASSLAHRGDTQYF. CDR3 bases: TGTGCCAGCAGCTTAGCGCACAGGGGAGATACGCAGTATTTT.

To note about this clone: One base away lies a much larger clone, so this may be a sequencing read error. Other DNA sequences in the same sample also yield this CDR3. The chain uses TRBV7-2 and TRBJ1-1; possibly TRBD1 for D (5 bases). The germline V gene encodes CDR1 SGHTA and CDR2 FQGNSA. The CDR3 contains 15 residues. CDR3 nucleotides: TGTGCCAGCAGCCACGAAGGGGCTCAGAACACCGAAGCTTTCTTT. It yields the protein CASSHEGAQNTEAFF.

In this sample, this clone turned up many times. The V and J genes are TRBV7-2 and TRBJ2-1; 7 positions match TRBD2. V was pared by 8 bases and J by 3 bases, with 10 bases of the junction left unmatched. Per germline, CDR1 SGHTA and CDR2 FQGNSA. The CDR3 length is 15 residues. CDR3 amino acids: CASRQSGVFYNEQFF. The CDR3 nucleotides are TGTGCCAGCCGCCAGAGCGGGGTCTTCTACAATGAGCAGTTCTTC.

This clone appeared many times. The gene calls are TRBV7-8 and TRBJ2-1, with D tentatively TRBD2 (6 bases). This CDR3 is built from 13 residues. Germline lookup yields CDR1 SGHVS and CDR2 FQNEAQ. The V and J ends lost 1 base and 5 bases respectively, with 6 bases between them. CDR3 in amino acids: CASSLGLDNEQFF. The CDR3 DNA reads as TGTGCCAGCAGCTTAGGACTAGACAATGAGCAGTTCTTC.

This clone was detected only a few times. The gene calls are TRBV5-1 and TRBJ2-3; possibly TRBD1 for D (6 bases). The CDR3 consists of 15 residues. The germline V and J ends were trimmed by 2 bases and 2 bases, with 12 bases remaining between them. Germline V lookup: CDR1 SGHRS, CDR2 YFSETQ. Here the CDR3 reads CASSFTGSLTDTQYF. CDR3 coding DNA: TGCGCCAGCAGCTTTACAGGGTCCCTCACAGATACGCAGTATTTT.

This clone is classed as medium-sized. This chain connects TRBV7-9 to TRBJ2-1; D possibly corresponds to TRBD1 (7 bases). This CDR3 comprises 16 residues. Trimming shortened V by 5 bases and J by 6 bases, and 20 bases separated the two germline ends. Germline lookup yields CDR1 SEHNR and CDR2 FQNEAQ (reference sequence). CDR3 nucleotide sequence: TGTGCCAGCAGCCGGGTAGGGGGCGGGACCGCCAATGAGCAGTTCTTC. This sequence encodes CASSRVGGGTANEQFF.

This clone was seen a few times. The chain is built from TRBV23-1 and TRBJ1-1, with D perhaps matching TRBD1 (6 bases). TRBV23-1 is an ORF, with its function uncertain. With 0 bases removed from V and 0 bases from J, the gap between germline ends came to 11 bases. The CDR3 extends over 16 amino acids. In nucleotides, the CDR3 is TGCGCCAGCAGTCAATCCCCGACAGGTCTGAACACTGAAGCTTTCTTT. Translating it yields CASSQSPTGLNTEAFF.

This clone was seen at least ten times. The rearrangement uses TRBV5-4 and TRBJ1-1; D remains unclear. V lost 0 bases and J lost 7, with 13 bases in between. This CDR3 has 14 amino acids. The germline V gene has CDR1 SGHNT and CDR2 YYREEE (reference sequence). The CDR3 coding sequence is TGTGCCAGCAGCTTGGTTGCGGGAGCGGGTGAAGCTTTCTTT. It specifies CASSLVAGAGEAFF.

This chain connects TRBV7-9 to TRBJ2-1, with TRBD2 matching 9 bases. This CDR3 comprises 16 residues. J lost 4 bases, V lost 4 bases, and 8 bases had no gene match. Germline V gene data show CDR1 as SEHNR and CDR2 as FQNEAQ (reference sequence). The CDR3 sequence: CASSYRSGGVYNEQFF. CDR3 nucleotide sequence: TGTGCCAGCAGCTACCGTAGCGGGGGAGTATACAATGAGCAGTTCTTC.

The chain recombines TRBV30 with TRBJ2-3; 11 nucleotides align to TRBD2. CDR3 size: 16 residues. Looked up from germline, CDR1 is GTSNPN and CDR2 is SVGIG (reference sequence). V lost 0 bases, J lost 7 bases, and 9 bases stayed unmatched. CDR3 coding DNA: TGTGCCTGGAGTGTGCCGACTAGCGGGGTCCTGAATACGCAGTATTTT. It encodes CAWSVPTSGVLNTQYF. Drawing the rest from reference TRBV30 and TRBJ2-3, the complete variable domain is SQTIHQWPATLVQPVGSPLSLECTVEGTSNPNLYWYRQAAGRGLQLLFYSVGIGQISSEVPQNLSASRPQDRQFILSSKKLLLSDSGFYLCAWSVPTSGVLNTQYFGPGTRLTVL.

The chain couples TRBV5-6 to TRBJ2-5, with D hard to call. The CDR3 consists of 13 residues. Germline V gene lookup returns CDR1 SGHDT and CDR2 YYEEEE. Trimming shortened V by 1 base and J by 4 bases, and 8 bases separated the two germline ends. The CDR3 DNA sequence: TGTGCCAGCAGCTTGCCCGGTACAGAGACCCAGTACTTC. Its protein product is CASSLPGTETQYF. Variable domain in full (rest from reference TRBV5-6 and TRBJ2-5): DAGVTQSPTHLIKTRGQQVTLRCSPKSGHDTVSWYQQALGQGPQFIFQYYEEEERQRGNFPDRFSGHQFPNYSSELNVNALLLGDSALYLCASSLPGTETQYFGPGTRLLVL.

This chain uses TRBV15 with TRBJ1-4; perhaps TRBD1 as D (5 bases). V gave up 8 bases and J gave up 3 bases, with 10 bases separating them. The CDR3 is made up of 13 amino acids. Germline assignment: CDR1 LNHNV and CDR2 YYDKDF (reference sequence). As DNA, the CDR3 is TGTGCCACCCGACGGGGCCCTAATGAAAAACTGTTTTTT. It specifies CATRRGPNEKLFF.